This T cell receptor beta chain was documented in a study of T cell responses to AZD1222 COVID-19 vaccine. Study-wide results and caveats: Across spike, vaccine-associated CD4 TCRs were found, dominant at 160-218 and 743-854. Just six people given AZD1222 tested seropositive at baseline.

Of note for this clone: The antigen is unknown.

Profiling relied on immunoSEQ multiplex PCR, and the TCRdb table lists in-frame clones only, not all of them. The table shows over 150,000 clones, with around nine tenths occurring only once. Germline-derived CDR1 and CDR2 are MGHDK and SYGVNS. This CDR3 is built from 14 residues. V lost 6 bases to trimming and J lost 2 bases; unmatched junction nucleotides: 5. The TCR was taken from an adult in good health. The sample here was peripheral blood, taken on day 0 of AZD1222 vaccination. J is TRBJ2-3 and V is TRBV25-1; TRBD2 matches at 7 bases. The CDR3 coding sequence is TGTGCCAGCAGCCCGGGGGGTTACACAGATACGCAGTATTTT. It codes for CASSPGGYTDTQYF.